This T cell receptor beta chain was recovered during a study of cytomegalovirus exposure and HLA in healthy donors. About the study: Early released data had around 88 million unique TCRs, all coming from HLA-typed donors.

The PCR had 60 Vbeta and 13 Jbeta primers. Produced via immunoSEQ multiplex PCR; TCRdb's table is partial and in-frame only. The listing contains 120,000 to 150,000 clones. In the case of this clone: Its antigen is unknown.

Study-level points and caveats: Researchers had no immune exposure information except CMV serostatus available. One cluster of highly shared sequence variants probably arose as a sequencing artifact. The investigators catalogued 164 TCR beta chains as cytomegalovirus-associated.

CDR1 is MNHEY, CDR2 SVGAGI, per germline. CDR3 size: 13 residues. The V end was cut by 6 bases, the J end by 3 bases, with 11 bases between. This chain connects TRBV6-5 to TRBJ1-1; no reliable D call. Sequencing input: PBMCs. This TCR came from a middle-aged man in good health and CMV-seronegative. In nucleotides, the CDR3 is TGTGCCAGCAGGAGGGCACGGGACACTGAAGCTTTCTTT. It codes for CASRRARDTEAFF.